This T cell receptor beta chain was captured in a study of cytomegalovirus exposure and HLA in healthy donors. Repertoires were generated with immunoSEQ multiplex PCR, while TCRdb's copy carries only in-frame clones and drops some. In the table there are 330,000 or so clones, about nine tenths of which are singletons. Sequencing was performed on PBMCs. The TCR comes from a woman younger than 35 in good health and CMV-seronegative.

DNA of the CDR3: TGTGCCAGCAGCTTAGCCCTCGCCGTCCCGGGGACTCGACCGGTCGGCTACACCTTC. Its translation: CASSLALAVPGTRPVGYTF. V gene TRBV11-2 combines with J gene TRBJ1-2; tentative D call: TRBD1 (5 bases). The V gene's germline CDR1 is SGHAT and CDR2 FQNNGV. The V and J ends lost 1 base and 8 bases respectively, with 29 bases between them. This CDR3 comprises 19 residues.